Shown below are 9 T cell receptor beta chains from a single sample sequenced in a study of CD8+ T cells in alopecia areata. Noted treatment: oral pan-JAK inhibitor, 5-10 mg twice daily. In each case, RNA was isolated and then reverse transcribed into cDNA as the sequencing template. Assay used: immunoSEQ multiplex PCR; TCRdb lists only in-frame clones, some missing. This table has some 190,000 clones, approximately 72% appearing once. The material was CD4+ T cells sorted from blood, obtained at week 44, from a patient treated with tofacitinib. These receptors were taken from a human donor with alopecia areata.

This rearrangement joins TRBV7-9 to TRBJ1-2; D call uncertain. Germline V gene lookup returns CDR1 SEHNR and CDR2 FQNEAQ (reference sequence). The CDR3 spans 17 residues. V was pared by 2 bases and J by 1 base, with 17 bases between. The CDR3 DNA reads TGTGCCAGCAGCTTATTCCCCGCCGGGTATCTTAACTATGGCTACACCTTC. Amino acids: CASSLFPAGYLNYGYTF.

Here the CDR3 reads CAWSVPRKVNTEAFF. The CDR3 nucleotides are TGTGCCTGGAGTGTACCACGGAAGGTAAACACTGAAGCTTTCTTT. This chain joins TRBV30 and TRBJ1-1; D not resolved. The germline V gene has CDR1 GTSNPN and CDR2 SVGIG (reference sequence). Trimming took off 0 bases at V and 2 bases at J, with 13 bases between the two ends. The CDR3 has 15 residues.

The J gene is TRBJ2-4, the V gene TRBV2; 7 bases match TRBD1. Germline assignment: CDR1 SNHLY and CDR2 FYNNEI. The CDR3 runs to 16 residues. V lost 2 bases to trimming and J lost 7 bases; unmatched junction nucleotides: 11. DNA of the CDR3: TGTGCCAGCAGTGAAAAGAGACAGGGTTATTTTAACATTCAGTACTTC. It is translated as CASSEKRQGYFNIQYF.

The genes are TRBV28 and TRBJ1-2, with D possibly matching TRBD1 (6 bases). Germline CDR1 and CDR2: MDHEN and SYDVKM. This CDR3 spans 17 amino acids. Trimming removed 2 bases at V and 0 bases at J, with 16 bases between. Here the CDR3 DNA reads TGTGCCAGCAGTTTAGGGGGCCACCGACCTTCTAACTATGGCTACACCTTC. This encodes CASSLGGHRPSNYGYTF.

V usage is TRBV30 and J usage is TRBJ1-6; 7 bases agree with TRBD1. In germline, CDR1 is GTSNPN, CDR2 SVGIG (reference sequence). The CDR3 length is 13 residues. Losses at the gene ends were 4 bases for V and 10 bases for J; bases not matched to a gene: 7. The CDR3 bases are TGTGCCTGGAAAGGACAGGAGGGATCACCCCTCCACTTT. This encodes CAWKGQEGSPLHF.

V is TRBV29-1 and J is TRBJ1-5; D may be TRBD1 (6 bases). The CDR3 covers 13 residues. Germline assignment: CDR1 SQVTM and CDR2 ANQGSEA. V lost 6 bases to trimming and J lost 1 base, with 10 bases between them. In DNA, the CDR3 is TGCAGCGTCCAACAGGGAAGCAATCAGCCCCAGCATTTT. This codes for CSVQQGSNQPQHF.

Regarding this clone: At the DNA level, this CDR3 is encoded by other sequences in the same sample as well. The J gene is TRBJ1-1, the V gene TRBV5-1; D gene uncertain. CDR1 is SGHRS, CDR2 YFSETQ, per germline. The V and J ends lost 0 bases and 0 bases respectively, with 3 bases between them. This CDR3 region has 13 residues. CDR3 sequence (DNA): TGCGCCAGCAGCTTGGGTATGAACACTGAAGCTTTCTTT. Amino acid sequence: CASSLGMNTEAFF.

V is TRBV29-1 and J is TRBJ1-1, with no clear D. V dropped 4 bases and J dropped 4 bases, with 19 bases sitting between them. CDR1 SQVTM and CDR2 ANQGSEA come from the germline V gene. The CDR3 is 15 residues long. CDR3 residues: CSVGLRGSRTTEAFF. The CDR3 nucleotides read TGCAGCGTTGGACTTCGGGGATCGAGGACCACTGAAGCTTTCTTT.

The chain employs TRBV30 and TRBJ1-5; 7 nucleotides line up with TRBD1. With 5 bases clipped from V and 6 bases from J, the junction kept 10 bases outside the gene matches. Germline CDR1 reads GTSNPN; CDR2 reads SVGIG (reference sequence). CDR3 length equals 14 residues. Here the CDR3 DNA reads TGTGCCTGGGCGAAACAGGGGATTGGTCAGCCCCAGCATTTT. Its protein is CAWAKQGIGQPQHF.